This T cell receptor beta chain is from a study of glioma-infiltrating T cells. The iRepertoire nested amplicon-rescue multiplex PCR amplified TCR alpha and beta CDR3s from RNA. TCRdb used MiXCR to reprocess the multiplex PCR reads, holding one entry per CDR3 protein. The repertoire holds about 93,000 distinct CDR3 sequences, with around 40% as singletons. This clonotype was recorded many times. Trimming stripped 6 bases from V and 6 bases from J, with 11 bases between. The CDR3 is 13 residues long. The germline gives CDR1 MNHEY, CDR2 SMNVEV (reference sequence). The rearrangement uses TRBV27 and TRBJ2-2, with D perhaps being TRBD1 or TRBD2 (6 bases each). The TCR originated in a human donor with low-grade glioma or glioblastoma, undergoing nonglioma brain surgery, or in good health (not recorded which). Sequences were obtained from glioma tissue, nonneoplastic brain tissue, or PBMCs (not recorded which). The CDR3 spells CASRYRDSGELFF. As DNA, the CDR3 is TGTGCCAGCAGGTACAGGGACTCCGGGGAGCTGTTTTTT.